A selection of T cell receptor beta chains follows, all from one sample in a study of CD8 T cells in Susac syndrome. TCRdb passed the immunoSEQ multiplex PCR reads through MiXCR, listing each CDR3 protein once. The sample yields around 70,000 distinct CDR3 sequences, 85% to 95% seen once. Sequencing used CD8+ T cells from PBMCs. The receptors here all came from a human donor with multiple sclerosis. Both conserved end residues are part of each CDR3. D genes are given only for firm matches. Size values are once, few and many counts, or a class for expanded clones, and some rows have none.

v_call	d_call	clone_size	j_call	cdr3_nt	cdr3_aa
TRBV4-3	TRBD2	NA	TRBJ2-1	TGCGCCAGCAGCCAAGATACTAGCGGGGGGTACAATGAGCAGTTCTTC	CASSQDTSGGYNEQFF
TRBV27	TRBD2	NA	TRBJ2-3	TGTGCCAGCAGTTCGGGGGGGGAACGGTGGACGCAGTATTTT	CASSSGGERWTQYF
TRBV18	TRBD2	NA	TRBJ2-7	TGTGCCAGCTCACCACCCTCGACTAGCGGGAGCGAATACGGTGAGCAGTACTTC	CASSPPSTSGSEYGEQYF
TRBV15	NA	NA	TRBJ1-1	TGTGCCACCAGCAGAGATTTGGGGCTCGGCACTGAAGCTTTCTTT	CATSRDLGLGTEAFF
TRBV5-1	NA	NA	TRBJ2-7	TGCGCCAGCAGCTTGGCAATCTCCTACGAGCAGTACTTC	CASSLAISYEQYF
TRBV29-1	NA	NA	TRBJ2-1	TGCAGCGTTGAAACAGGGGCGGGAGAATTAACTGAGCAGTTCTTC	CSVETGAGELTEQFF
TRBV12-3/TRBV12-4	NA	NA	TRBJ1-5	TGTGCCAGCACCCCCGAAAATCACAGCAATCAGCCCCAGCATTTT	CASTPENHSNQPQHF
TRBV27	NA	once	TRBJ2-7	TGTGCCAGCAGTTTAGATGGCAGCCGCTACGAGCAGTACTTC	CASSLDGSRYEQYF
TRBV4-1	TRBD1	once	TRBJ2-5	TGCGCCAGCAGCCGAGGCCTTGGGACAGGTCAAGAGACCCAGTACTTC	CASSRGLGTGQETQYF
TRBV2	TRBD1	NA	TRBJ2-7	TGTGCCAGCAGTGAAGTAGGGGACAGTACTTCCTACGAGCAGTACTTC	CASSEVGDSTSYEQYF
TRBV4-2	NA	few	TRBJ2-7	TGTGCCAGCAGCCCCGGCCAGCCCTACGAGCAGTACTTC	CASSPGQPYEQYF
TRBV11-2	NA	NA	TRBJ1-1	TGTGCCAGCAGCCTTGGGCACATTGAAGCTTTCTTT	CASSLGHIEAFF
TRBV3-1	NA	NA	TRBJ2-5	TGTGCCAGCAGCCAAGTTGGTCTAGCGGAGACCCAGTACTTC	CASSQVGLAETQYF
TRBV7-9	NA	NA	TRBJ1-1	TGTGCCAGCAGCTTAGCCAATTTGACGAACACTGAAGCTTTCTTT	CASSLANLTNTEAFF
TRBV6-1	NA	NA	TRBJ2-5	TGTGCCAGCAGCCCAGGCTCGTCCGCGTTACAAGAGACCCAGTACTTC	CASSPGSSALQETQYF
TRBV29-1	TRBD2	once	TRBJ2-3	TGCAGCGTTGAAACTAGCGGGAGCTTCGCAGATACGCAGTATTTT	CSVETSGSFADTQYF
TRBV7-8	NA	NA	TRBJ2-5	TGTGCCAGCAGCTTAGAGATCGGAGCGGAGACCCAGTACTTC	CASSLEIGAETQYF
TRBV9	NA	NA	TRBJ2-7	TGTGCCAGCAGAGGGGACTCCTACGAGCAGTACTTC	CASRGDSYEQYF
TRBV30	TRBD1	NA	TRBJ2-6	TGTGCCTGGAGTACAGGGGCTGGGGCCAACGTCCTGACTTTC	CAWSTGAGANVLTF
TRBV27	NA	NA	TRBJ1-5	TGTGCCAGCAGTTCCACAGGGCATCAGCCCCAGCATTTT	CASSSTGHQPQHF
TRBV12-3/TRBV12-4	NA	NA	TRBJ1-5	TGTGCCAGCAGTTTCTTGACAGCGCTGAGGGATCAGCCCCAGCATTTT	CASSFLTALRDQPQHF
TRBV19	NA	once	TRBJ1-5	TGTGCCAGTAGCCTACCGGGGGATCAGCCCCAGCATTTT	CASSLPGDQPQHF
TRBV15	NA	NA	TRBJ1-1	TGTGCCACCAGCAGGGACGGGGGGAACACTGAAGCTTTCTTT	CATSRDGGNTEAFF
TRBV27	TRBD1	NA	TRBJ2-1	TGTGCCAGCAGGGTGGGACAGGGGGGCTACAATGAGCAGTTCTTC	CASRVGQGGYNEQFF
TRBV27	TRBD1	NA	TRBJ2-7	TGTGCCAGCAGTACCGGGACAGAGTTCCCCTCCTACGAGCAGTACTTC	CASSTGTEFPSYEQYF
TRBV7-9	TRBD2	NA	TRBJ2-3	TGTGCCAGCAGCGGCGGGAGGTTCGCAGATACGCAGTATTTT	CASSGGRFADTQYF
TRBV9	TRBD1	NA	TRBJ1-2	TGTGCCAGCAGCACGGGACAGGGGCGGTATGGCTACACCTTC	CASSTGQGRYGYTF
TRBV19	TRBD2	NA	TRBJ2-1	TGTGCCAGTAGTAAGGGACTAGCGGGAGATGAGCAGTTCTTC	CASSKGLAGDEQFF
TRBV20-1	TRBD1	NA	TRBJ2-7	TGCAGTGCTAGAGGGGGGCAGGGGGACGTATACGAGCAGTACTTC	CSARGGQGDVYEQYF
TRBV19	NA	NA	TRBJ1-1	TGTGCCAGTAGCTTCGGGACACCTGAAGCTTTCTTT	CASSFGTPEAFF
TRBV30	TRBD2	NA	TRBJ2-3	TGTGCCTGGAGCCCGGGACTAGCGGGCACAGATACGCAGTATTTT	CAWSPGLAGTDTQYF
TRBV30	NA	NA	TRBJ1-1	TGTGCCTGGAGCATACCAGTGTTTGGGCTTAGCACTGAAGCTTTCTTT	CAWSIPVFGLSTEAFF
TRBV30	TRBD1	NA	TRBJ1-2	TGTGCCTGGAGCCCGGGGACAGGGGGATACGGCTACACCTTC	CAWSPGTGGYGYTF
TRBV4-1	NA	once	TRBJ1-5	TGCGCCAGCAGCCAGGAGACATTATCTGGGCGTCAGCCCCAGCATTTT	CASSQETLSGRQPQHF
TRBV6-1	TRBD2	few	TRBJ2-1	TGTGCCAGCAGTGGACTAGCGGGTGAGCAGTTCTTC	CASSGLAGEQFF
TRBV7-2	NA	NA	TRBJ2-7	TGTGCCAGCAGCCCCGCCCCCTACGAGCAGTACTTC	CASSPAPYEQYF
TRBV18	TRBD1	NA	TRBJ1-1	TGTGCCAGCTCACTCTATCGACAGGGAGAGACTGAAGCTTTCTTT	CASSLYRQGETEAFF
TRBV9	NA	few	TRBJ2-7	TGTGCCAGCAGTGGGCCGGGCGGCTACGAGCAGTACTTC	CASSGPGGYEQYF
TRBV7-7	TRBD2	NA	TRBJ2-1	TGTGCTAGCAGCTTAAATGAAGCGGGAGGTTACAATGAGCAGTTCTTC	CASSLNEAGGYNEQFF
TRBV28	NA	few	TRBJ2-1	TGTGCCAGCAGTTTAGGATCCGGCAATGAGCAGTTCTTC	CASSLGSGNEQFF
TRBV7-8	NA	NA	TRBJ1-1	TGTGCCAGCAGAGCAGCTGGGCGGACTGAAGCTTTCTTT	CASRAAGRTEAFF
TRBV29-1	TRBD2	NA	TRBJ2-1	TGCAGCGTTGAAGGGACTAGCGGGAGATACAATGAGCAGTTCTTC	CSVEGTSGRYNEQFF
TRBV1	NA	NA	TRBJ2-3	TGCACCAGCAGCCAAGCCTCAACTTCGGACACGCAGTATTTT	CTSSQASTSDTQYF
TRBV25-1	NA	NA	TRBJ2-1	TGTGCCAGCAGTGTGAAGGTGGGAGAGCAGTTCTTC	CASSVKVGEQFF
TRBV18	TRBD1	NA	TRBJ1-1	TGTGCCAGCTCTCCGGACAGGGCGGGAACTGAAGCTTTCTTT	CASSPDRAGTEAFF
TRBV19	NA	NA	TRBJ1-2	TGTGCCAGTAGTATAGATTTGGCAGCCTATGGCTACACCTTC	CASSIDLAAYGYTF
TRBV9	TRBD1	NA	TRBJ2-7	TGTGCCAGCAGCTTCTTCGCCGGGACAGGGGGGGACGAGCAGTACTTC	CASSFFAGTGGDEQYF
TRBV19	NA	NA	TRBJ2-7	TGTGCCAGTAGTTCCCACCGCCTCTCCTACGAGCAGTACTTC	CASSSHRLSYEQYF
TRBV7-3	NA	few	TRBJ1-3	TGTGCCAGCAGCTTATCGGGGGGCTATGGAAACACCATATATTTT	CASSLSGGYGNTIYF
TRBV15	TRBD1	NA	TRBJ2-5	TGTGCCACCAGCAGAGGGGCAGGGGGCCAAGAGACCCAGTACTTC	CATSRGAGGQETQYF
TRBV28	NA	NA	TRBJ1-2	TGTGCCAGCAGTTTGGGAGGCCTCTATGGCTACACCTTC	CASSLGGLYGYTF
TRBV20-1	NA	NA	TRBJ1-4	TGCAGTGCTCCCGGGTCCCGTGGGGAAAAACTGTTTTTT	CSAPGSRGEKLFF
TRBV20-1	TRBD2	NA	TRBJ2-7	TGCAGTGCTAGCGCTAGCGGGAGGGCCCGTTACGAGCAGTACTTC	CSASASGRARYEQYF
TRBV12-3/TRBV12-4	NA	NA	TRBJ1-6	TGTGCCAGCAGTTCCCAATACAGGGAAAATTCACCCCTCCACTTT	CASSSQYRENSPLHF
TRBV3-1	TRBD2	NA	TRBJ2-5	TGTGCCAGCAGCCAAGATAGCCTAGCGGAGACTCTACAAGAGACCCAGTACTTC	CASSQDSLAETLQETQYF
TRBV2	TRBD2	NA	TRBJ2-1	TGTGCCAGCAGTGACGGACTAGCGGGAGATTTGGGTGAGCAGTTCTTC	CASSDGLAGDLGEQFF